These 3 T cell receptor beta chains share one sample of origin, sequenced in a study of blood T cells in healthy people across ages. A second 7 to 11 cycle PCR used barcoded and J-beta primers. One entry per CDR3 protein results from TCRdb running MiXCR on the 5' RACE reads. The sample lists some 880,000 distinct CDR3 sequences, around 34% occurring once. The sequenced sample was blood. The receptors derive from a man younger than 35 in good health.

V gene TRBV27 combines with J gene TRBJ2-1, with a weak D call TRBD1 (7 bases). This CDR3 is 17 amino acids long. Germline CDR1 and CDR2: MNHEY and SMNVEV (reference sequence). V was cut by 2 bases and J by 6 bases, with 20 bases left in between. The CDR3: CASSLPSTGRFRNEQFF. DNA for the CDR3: TGTGCCAGCAGTTTACCCTCGACAGGGAGGTTTCGCAATGAGCAGTTCTTC.

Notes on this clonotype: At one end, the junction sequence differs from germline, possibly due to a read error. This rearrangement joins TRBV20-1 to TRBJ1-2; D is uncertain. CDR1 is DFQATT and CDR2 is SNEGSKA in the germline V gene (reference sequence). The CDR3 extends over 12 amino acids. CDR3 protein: CSARDWENGYNF. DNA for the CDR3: TGCAGTGCTAGAGATTGGGAGAATGGCTACAACTTC.

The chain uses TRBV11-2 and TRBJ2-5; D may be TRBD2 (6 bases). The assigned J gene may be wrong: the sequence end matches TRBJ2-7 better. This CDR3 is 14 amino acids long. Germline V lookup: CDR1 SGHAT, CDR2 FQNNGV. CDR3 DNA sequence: TGTGCCAGCAGCTCCCGGGACTGGGGTTACGAGCAGTACTTC. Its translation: CASSSRDWGYEQYF.